Listed below are T cell receptor beta chains from one sample, sequenced in a study of vaccination and CD4 T cells after COVID-19. TCRdb ran MiXCR on the PCR reads and lists one entry per CDR3 protein. The data show some 21,000 distinct CDR3 sequences, approximately 45% seen once. For these receptors, no antigen is known. Sample: CD4+ T cells from blood, cultured in vitro, taken before SARS-CoV-2 vaccination. The receptors here all came from a human donor who had recovered from COVID-19. CDR3s include the opening cysteine and the closing phenylalanine or tryptophan.

CDR3aa	v_gene	j_gene
CSAGGQRDYEQYF	TRBV29-1	TRBJ2-7
CASSLGPGQGFYEQYF	TRBV27	TRBJ2-7
CASSLSGTTPRNAGEQYF	TRBV27	TRBJ2-7
CASSGQYTEAFF	TRBV6-1	TRBJ1-1
CASSYQTGGNYGYTF	TRBV6-5	TRBJ1-2
CASGGGTANTEAFF	TRBV28	TRBJ1-1
CSGAYTGFRETQYF	TRBV29-1	TRBJ2-5
CASRIGPEREGQETQYF	TRBV6-1	TRBJ2-5
CASSPQIPQGYEQFF	TRBV11-3	TRBJ2-1
CASSPTTLTGDTSYEQYF	TRBV7-3	TRBJ2-7
CASTPGGEGLAIDTQYF	TRBV27	TRBJ2-3
CASSKGDRVKSNQPQHF	TRBV21-1	TRBJ1-5
CASSHGTGITYEQYF	TRBV27	TRBJ2-7
CASKKTGAGYEQYF	TRBV19	TRBJ2-7
CSVGTSGTYEQYF	TRBV29-1	TRBJ2-7
CSARRQGVREQYF	TRBV20-1	TRBJ2-7
CASTGSRATGELFF	TRBV19	TRBJ2-2
CASRPSTDTQYF	TRBV2	TRBJ2-3
CSARDWRDPGSNQPQHF	TRBV20-1	TRBJ1-5
CASSLMGQPQETQYF	TRBV11-1	TRBJ2-5
CASRIDRGLNSPLHF	TRBV19	TRBJ1-6
CASSEQDTGELFF	TRBV6-1	TRBJ2-2
CASSIPRGAGNTIYF	TRBV19	TRBJ1-3
CASSYLGQNEQYF	TRBV6-5	TRBJ2-7
CASSFNTEAFF	TRBV28	TRBJ1-1
CASSFGQSSYNSPLHF	TRBV28	TRBJ1-6
CASSPTVNHEQYF	TRBV18	TRBJ2-7
CASSPRTGVWEQYF	TRBV5-8	TRBJ2-7
CASSLASYNEQFF	TRBV7-3	TRBJ2-1
CASSLLPDMGTYGYTF	TRBV28	TRBJ1-2
CSARVGAGAFYNEQFF	TRBV20-1	TRBJ2-1
CSGTKGDTEAFF	TRBV29-1	TRBJ1-1
CASSFESPGQGMGNTIYF	TRBV7-9	TRBJ1-3
CASSPRRDWDTEAFF	TRBV12-3/TRBV12-4	TRBJ1-1
CASSFLAGMGASNQPQHF	TRBV28	TRBJ1-5
CASSDLTGASFYGYTF	TRBV4-2	TRBJ1-2
CSASGAYNEQFF	TRBV20-1	TRBJ2-1